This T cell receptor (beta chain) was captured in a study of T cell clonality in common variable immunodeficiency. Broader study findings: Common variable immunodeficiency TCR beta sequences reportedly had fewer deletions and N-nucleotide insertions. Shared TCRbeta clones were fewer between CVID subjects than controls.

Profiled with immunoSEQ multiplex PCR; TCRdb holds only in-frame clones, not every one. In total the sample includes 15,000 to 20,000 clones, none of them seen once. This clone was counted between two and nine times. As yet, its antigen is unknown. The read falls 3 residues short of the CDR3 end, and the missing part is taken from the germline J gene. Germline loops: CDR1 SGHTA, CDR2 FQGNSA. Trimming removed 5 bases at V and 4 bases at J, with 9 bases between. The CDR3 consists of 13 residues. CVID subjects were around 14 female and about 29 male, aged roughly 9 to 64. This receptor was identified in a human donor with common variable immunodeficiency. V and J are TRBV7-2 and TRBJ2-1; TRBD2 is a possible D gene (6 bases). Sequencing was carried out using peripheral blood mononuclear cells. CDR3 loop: CASSPGVYNEQFF. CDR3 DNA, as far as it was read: TGTGCCAGCAGCCCGGGGGTTTACAATGAG.